This T cell receptor beta chain emerged from a study of blood T cells in healthy people across ages. Points from the study as a whole: Considered underestimates were the diversity estimates obtained from one million T cells. Donor CMV status was unknown, possibly confounding expanded clonotype changes.

Germline CDR1 is SGHTA and CDR2 is FQGNSA. Trimming stripped 2 bases from V and 6 bases from J, with 8 bases between. The CDR3 contains 13 residues. Primers used in a second PCR of roughly 7 to 11 cycles were a sample-barcoded 5' primer and a J-beta primer mix. A 12-random-nucleotide template-switch adaptor tagged each cDNA molecule. TCRdb used MiXCR to reprocess the 5' RACE reads, holding one entry per CDR3 protein. The sample lists about 670,000 distinct CDR3 sequences, more than 45% seen once, with approximately 15% in the top ten. This clonotype was counted between two and nine times. Antigen: not known.

The chain carries TRBV7-2 and TRBJ1-5; no reliable D call. The origin of this receptor is a woman aged 80 or older in good health. The sample comprised blood. CDR3 bases: TGTACCAGCAGCTTATCACCGAGTCAGCCCCAGCATTTT. Amino acids: CTSSLSPSQPQHF.